This TCR beta chain was sequenced in a study of PD-1 blockade in classical Hodgkin lymphoma. Time point: newly diagnosed, previously untreated cHL patient sample. Germline values: CDR1 LGHNA, CDR2 YSLEER. CDR3 length equals 16 residues. The V gene end was trimmed by 0 bases and the J gene end by 6 bases; junction bases not matched to a gene: 5. The table came from immunoSEQ multiplex PCR; TCRdb's copy has only in-frame clones and leaves some out. Among tens of thousands of clones listed, roughly 92% were seen once. J is TRBJ2-7 and V is TRBV4-3, with 13 bases aligning to TRBD2. The sequence derives from a human donor with classical Hodgkin lymphoma. Input material: peripheral blood mononuclear cells (PBMCs). CDR3 loop: CASSQDWTSGSGEQYF. The CDR3 bases are TGCGCCAGCAGCCAAGACTGGACTAGCGGGAGCGGCGAGCAGTACTTC.